The 21 T cell receptor beta chains listed next were all sequenced from one sample in a study of blood T cells in healthy people across ages. A second PCR of 7 to 11 cycles used a sample-barcoded 5' primer and a J-beta primer mix. TCRdb ran MiXCR on the 5' RACE reads and lists one entry per CDR3 protein. The table lists 600,000 to 850,000 distinct CDR3 sequences, around 25% of them singletons, with 9.4% in the top ten. These same records also appear under a second study, on T cells of mothers and their children.

Sequenced sample: blood. The receptor set was obtained from a boy younger than 18 in good health.

The CDR3, as DNA: TGTGCCAGCAGTTACGGCAGCTACACTGAAGCTTTCTTT. Translation: CASSYGSYTEAFF. The chain combines TRBV6-5 with TRBJ1-1; D not resolved. Trimming removed 2 bases at V and 3 bases at J, with 7 bases between. Germline V CDR1 and CDR2: MNHEY, SVGAGI. CDR3 length: 13 amino acids.

The chain combines TRBV7-2 with TRBJ2-3; D may be TRBD1 or TRBD2 (5 bases each). The V gene's germline CDR1 is SGHTA and CDR2 FQGNSA. There are 14 residues in the CDR3. V lost 0 bases, J lost 4 bases, and 8 bases lay in between. The CDR3 coding sequence is TGTACCAGCAGCTTAGCACCGGGGCCAGATACGCAGTATTTT. Encoded protein: CTSSLAPGPDTQYF.

The CDR3 sequence: CASSQDGPQSSYNEQFF. In nucleotides, the CDR3 is TGCGCCAGCAGCCAAGATGGCCCCCAGTCCTCCTACAATGAGCAGTTCTTC. J is TRBJ2-1 and V is TRBV4-3; D unclear. CDR1 is LGHNA, CDR2 YSLEER, per germline. The CDR3 extends over 17 amino acids. Trimming shortened V by 0 bases and J by 0 bases, and 12 bases separated the two germline ends.

A few counts support this clonotype. The chain employs TRBV12-5 and TRBJ2-5; D gene ambiguous. Between the trimmed V and J ends, which lost 2 bases and 2 bases, there was a span of 6 bases. This CDR3 is 13 amino acids long. Germline CDR1 is LGHNT and CDR2 is FRNRAP. The CDR3 protein is CASGLTPQETQYF. CDR3 sequence (DNA): TGTGCTAGTGGTTTGACACCTCAAGAGACCCAGTACTTC.

This clonotype was counted a single time. The rearrangement joins TRBV4-3 to TRBJ1-1, with D unresolved. From germline, CDR1 is LGHNA and CDR2 YSLEER. The CDR3 is made up of 15 amino acids. V dropped 0 bases and J dropped 3 bases, with 11 bases sitting between them. CDR3: CASSQEGSAYTEAFF. The CDR3 DNA sequence: TGCGCCAGCAGCCAAGAGGGCTCGGCTTACACTGAAGCTTTCTTT.

The chain carries TRBV10-3 and TRBJ1-2, with D hard to call. The CDR3 has 13 amino acids. Trimming removed 2 bases from V and 1 base from J, with 5 bases in between. Germline V gene lookup returns CDR1 ENHRY and CDR2 SYGVKD. CDR3 DNA: TGTGCCATCAGTGAGGTGGTTAACTATGGCTACACCTTC. Translation gives CAISEVVNYGYTF.

This clonotype was recorded a few times. V is TRBV7-9 and J is TRBJ2-6; D is undetermined. The CDR3 loop spans 16 amino acids. The ends were cut back, 5 bases at V and 2 bases at J, with 13 bases in the middle. Germline CDR1 is SEHNR and CDR2 is FQNEAQ (reference sequence). CDR3 region: CASSPNPQAGANVLTF. The CDR3 DNA follows: TGTGCCAGCAGCCCCAACCCGCAGGCTGGGGCCAACGTCCTGACTTTC.

This clonotype has more than one count but fewer than ten. The chain has TRBV2 and TRBJ1-2; D gene ambiguous. This CDR3 is 12 amino acids long. CDR1 and CDR2 (germline): SNHLY, FYNNEI. The V and J ends lost 7 bases and 3 bases respectively, with 9 bases between them. In nucleotides, the CDR3 is TGTGCCAGCAAAATTGGGGACTATGGCTACACCTTC. The encoded protein is CASKIGDYGYTF.

There are a few counts of this clonotype. V usage is TRBV7-9 and J usage is TRBJ2-6; D not resolved. Deletions cut 8 bases from V and 4 bases from J, with 12 bases between. The CDR3 contains 14 residues. Germline CDR1 reads SEHNR; CDR2 reads FQNEAQ (reference sequence). Here the CDR3 reads CASGSGSGANVLTF. CDR3 sequence (DNA): TGTGCCAGCGGATCAGGTTCCGGGGCCAACGTCCTGACTTTC.

The rearrangement uses TRBV4-3 and TRBJ1-2, with D tentatively TRBD1 (5 bases). V was trimmed by 1 base and J by 7 bases, leaving 13 bases between them. This CDR3 comprises 14 residues. Germline-derived CDR1 and CDR2 are LGHNA and YSLEER. This CDR3 reads CASSQVLVGGGYTF. The CDR3 DNA follows: TGCGCCAGCAGCCAAGTGCTCGTTGGGGGTGGCTACACCTTC.

The CDR3 sequence is CSAPLAKSSYNEQFF. The DNA for the CDR3 is TGCAGTGCACCTCTAGCGAAGAGCTCCTACAATGAGCAGTTCTTC. J is TRBJ2-1 and V is TRBV20-1; tentatively, D is TRBD2 (6 bases). V lost 6 bases to trimming and J lost 0 bases, with 15 bases between them. The germline V gene encodes CDR1 DFQATT and CDR2 SNEGSKA (reference sequence). This CDR3 has 15 amino acids.

The chain couples TRBV7-8 to TRBJ2-5, with 7 bases fitting TRBD1. Germline trimming cut 4 bases from V and 2 bases from J; bases unmatched to any gene: 7. Germline values: CDR1 SGHVS, CDR2 FQNEAQ. This CDR3 comprises 15 residues. The CDR3 DNA reads TGTGCCAGCAGCTCCTATCCGGGACAGCAAGAGACCCAGTACTTC. It yields the protein CASSSYPGQQETQYF.

The chain carries TRBV3-1 and TRBJ2-2; D perhaps matches TRBD1 (6 bases). Germline values: CDR1 LGHDT, CDR2 YNNKEL (reference sequence). This CDR3 has 16 residues. With 5 bases removed from V and 5 bases from J, the gap between germline ends came to 18 bases. CDR3 nucleotides: TGTGCCAGCAGCTCCTTACAGGGCGGACGTACCGGGGAGCTGTTTTTT. As protein: CASSSLQGGRTGELFF.

The chain links TRBV20-1 to TRBJ2-7; D unclear. The germline CDR1 and CDR2 sequences are DFQATT and SNEGSKA (reference sequence). CDR3 length equals 13 residues. Trimming pared 6 bases from V and 0 bases from J, leaving 12 bases between. CDR3 protein: CSARAFSSYEQYF. CDR3 sequence (DNA): TGCAGTGCCCGGGCCTTCAGCTCCTACGAGCAGTACTTC.

This clonotype turned up a few times. The J gene is TRBJ1-2, the V gene TRBV27; D might be TRBD1 (6 bases). Deletions cut 6 bases from V and 7 bases from J, with 12 bases between. The CDR3 has 12 residues. Germline assignment: CDR1 MNHEY and CDR2 SMNVEV (reference sequence). CDR3 in DNA: TGTGCCAGCAGCCAAAACAGGGTTGGCTACACCTTC. It specifies CASSQNRVGYTF.

This clonotype was found a few times. The chain combines TRBV10-3 with TRBJ2-5, with D uncertain. The J call is in doubt because the DNA end fits TRBJ2-1 better. This CDR3 contains 12 residues. Per germline, CDR1 ENHRY and CDR2 SYGVKD. The CDR3 protein is CAISLEGNEQFF. CDR3 sequence (DNA): TGTGCCATCAGTCTGGAAGGGAATGAGCAGTTCTTC.

This clonotype was found a few times. The chain links TRBV25-1 to TRBJ1-1; maybe TRBD1 (6 bases). CDR1 MGHDK and CDR2 SYGVNS come from the germline V gene. Trimming took 7 bases from V and 3 from J, leaving 12 bases between them. CDR3 length: 13 amino acids. Written as DNA, the CDR3 is TGTGCCAGCACAGGGGAATGGGACACTGAAGCTTTCTTT. Residues: CASTGEWDTEAFF. The full variable domain, with the rest looked up from reference TRBV25-1 and TRBJ1-1, is EADIYQTPRYLVIGTGKKITLECSQTMGHDKMYWYQQDPGMELHLIHYSYGVNSTEKGDLSSESTVSRIRTEHFPLTLESARPSHTSQYLCASTGEWDTEAFFGQGTRLTVV.

This clonotype was seen more than once but under ten times. A junction end diverges from the germline sequence, so it may reflect a read error. V and J are TRBV7-2 and TRBJ2-1; TRBD2 aligns across 10 bases. Germline values: CDR1 SGHTA, CDR2 FQGNSA. The CDR3 is made up of 15 amino acids. DNA for the CDR3: TGTGCCAACAGCTTAGCCCCTAGCGGGAGCTATGAGCAGTTCTTC. It translates to CANSLAPSGSYEQFF.

The CDR3 region is CASSAAGNSYNEQFF. CDR3 in DNA: TGTGCCAGCAGCGCCGCGGGAAACTCCTACAATGAGCAGTTCTTC. The V gene is TRBV9, the J gene TRBJ2-1; a weak D match, TRBD2 (6 bases). Germline V gene data show CDR1 as SGDLS and CDR2 as YYNGEE. V lost 3 bases and J lost 0, with 10 bases in between. This CDR3 has 15 amino acids.

This clonotype was detected ten times or more. J is TRBJ2-7 and V is TRBV20-1, with 12 bases that match TRBD1. CDR1 DFQATT and CDR2 SNEGSKA come from the germline V gene (reference sequence). Trimming cost V 6 bases and J 0 bases; bases outside gene matches: 3. This CDR3 comprises 14 residues. Here the CDR3 reads CSARDRGLSYEQYF. The CDR3 bases are TGCAGTGCGCGGGACAGGGGGCTCTCCTACGAGCAGTACTTC.

The chain combines TRBV14 with TRBJ2-7; 14 nucleotides align to TRBD2. The germline gives CDR1 SGHDN, CDR2 FVKESK. The CDR3 length is 18 residues. Trimming took 0 bases from V and 3 from J; bases not matched to a gene: 7. This CDR3 reads CASSQERLAGGLLYEQYF. For the CDR3, the DNA is TGTGCCAGCAGCCAAGAGCGACTAGCGGGAGGGCTACTCTACGAGCAGTACTTC.